This T cell receptor (beta chain) derives from a study of T cell responses to AZD1222 COVID-19 vaccine. General study findings and limits: Vaccine-associated CD4 TCRs spanned spike, dominant at 160-218 and 743-854.

Profiled with immunoSEQ multiplex PCR; TCRdb holds only in-frame clones, not every one. The sample yields about 110,000 clones, over 85% seen once. Concerning this clone itself: Its antigen is still unknown.

Sequencing used peripheral blood, obtained on day 0 of MenACWY control vaccination. The TCR comes from an adult in good health.

The CDR3 coding sequence is TGCGCCAGCAGCTTAGGGACAGGGATCTCCTACGAGCAGTACTTC. Its translation: CASSLGTGISYEQYF. J is TRBJ2-7 and V is TRBV5-1; 9 nucleotides line up with TRBD1. This CDR3 contains 15 residues. V was clipped by 2 bases and J by 0 bases; unmatched bases: 3. The germline gives CDR1 SGHRS, CDR2 YFSETQ.